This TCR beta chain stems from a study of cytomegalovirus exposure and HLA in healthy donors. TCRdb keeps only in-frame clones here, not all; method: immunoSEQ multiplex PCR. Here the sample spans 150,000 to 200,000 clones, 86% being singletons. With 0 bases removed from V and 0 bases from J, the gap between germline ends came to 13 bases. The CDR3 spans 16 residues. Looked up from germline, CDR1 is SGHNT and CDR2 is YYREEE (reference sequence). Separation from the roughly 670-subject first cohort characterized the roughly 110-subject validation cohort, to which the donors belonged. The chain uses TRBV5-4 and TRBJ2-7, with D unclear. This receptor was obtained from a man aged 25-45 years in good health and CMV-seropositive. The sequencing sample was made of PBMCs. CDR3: CASSLEPLTGSYEQYF. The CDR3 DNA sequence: TGTGCCAGCAGCTTGGAGCCACTCACGGGCTCCTACGAGCAGTACTTC.